This is a list of T cell receptor beta chains from one sample in a study of cytotoxic CD8 clonotypes in ibrutinib-treated CLL. Some clones are missing from TCRdb's copy, which holds only in-frame ones; the method was immunoSEQ multiplex PCR. The repertoire holds 200,000 to 250,000 clones, with 60% to 80% as singletons. Material: PBMCs, obtained after 12 months of ibrutinib treatment. These receptors were taken from a human donor with chronic lymphocytic leukemia. Both conserved end residues are part of each CDR3. Each record gives: V gene, J gene, clone size, D gene, CDR3 DNA, CDR3 protein. The D gene is left open where the match is weak. The listing skips clone size in some rows; elsewhere it reads once, few, many or a size class.

>TRBV28|TRBJ2-3|-|-
TGTGCCAGCAGTTTTGGGGGCACAGATACGCAGTATTTT
CASSFGGTDTQYF
>TRBV18|TRBJ2-7|-|-
TGTGCCAGCTCCCCGGGGTCTTCCTACGAGCAGTACTTC
CASSPGSSYEQYF
>TRBV6-6|TRBJ2-7|-|-
TGTGCCAGCACAATGACTGTTTCCTACGAGCAGTACTTC
CASTMTVSYEQYF
>TRBV18|TRBJ1-1|few|-
TGTGCCAGCTCCCCACAGCGTGCTGAAGCTTTCTTT
CASSPQRAEAFF
>TRBV28|TRBJ1-5|once|-
TGTGCCAGCAGATCCAACGGCCTATTAGGTCAGCCCCAGCATTTT
CASRSNGLLGQPQHF
>TRBV7-6|TRBJ2-6|once|-
TGTGCCAGCAGCTTAGCCGTGGCTGCCTCTGGGGCCAACGTCCTGACTTTC
CASSLAVAASGANVLTF
>TRBV18|TRBJ1-2|-|-
TGTGCCAGCTCACCCCCGGGACCCCAGATGGGCTACACCTTC
CASSPPGPQMGYTF
>TRBV21-1|TRBJ2-2|-|-
TGTGCCAGCAGCATTACAGGGGGGAACGCGACCGGGGAGCTGTTTTTT
CASSITGGNATGELFF
>TRBV21-1|TRBJ2-7|few|-
TGTGCCAGCAGCGACCAGGGGTACGAGCAGTACTTC
CASSDQGYEQYF
>TRBV5-1|TRBJ1-2|-|TRBD1
TGCGCCAGCAGCCCTGGACAGGCTCCTAACCATGGCTACACCTTC
CASSPGQAPNHGYTF
>TRBV29-1|TRBJ2-2|-|TRBD1
TGCAGCGTCCACATGTGGACAGGGGACACCGGGGAGCTGTTTTTT
CSVHMWTGDTGELFF
>TRBV7-9|TRBJ2-3|-|-
TGTGCCAGCAGCTATAGCGGAAACACAGATACGCAGTATTTT
CASSYSGNTDTQYF
>TRBV27|TRBJ1-5|-|-
TGTGCCAGCAGTCCGGACAGTATCAATCAGCCCCAGCATTTT
CASSPDSINQPQHF
>TRBV15|TRBJ1-1|-|TRBD1
TGTGCCACCAGCGGATACCGGGACAGGGGGATCGCTGAAGCTTTCTTT
CATSGYRDRGIAEAFF
>TRBV6-6|TRBJ2-7|-|TRBD1
TGTGCCAGCAGCCGGGACAGAGCCTACGAGCAGTACTTC
CASSRDRAYEQYF
>TRBV5-1|TRBJ2-5|-|-
TGCGCCAGCAGCTTTGAGGGTACGCAGACCCAGTACTTC
CASSFEGTQTQYF
>TRBV25-1|TRBJ1-1|-|-
TGTGCCAGCGGGAGACAGGTTCGGGGGCCTGAAGCTTTCTTT
CASGRQVRGPEAFF
>TRBV29-1|TRBJ2-7|-|-
TGCAGCGTTGCAGACTACGAGCAGTACTTC
CSVADYEQYF
>TRBV6-5|TRBJ2-2|-|TRBD1
TGTGCCAGCAGTCAGGACAGGGGAATGGAGCTGTTTTTT
CASSQDRGMELFF
>TRBV11-2|TRBJ2-7|-|-
TGTGCCAGCAGCTTATCGGACGTCAGTTCTTACGAGCAGTACTTC
CASSLSDVSSYEQYF
>TRBV7-2|TRBJ1-2|few|TRBD1
TGTGCCAGCAGTCCAGGACAGGGAACGTCCACCTTC
CASSPGQGTSTF
>TRBV27|TRBJ1-1|-|-
TGTGCCAGCAGTTTATCTAGGGGACCCGAAGCTTTCTTT
CASSLSRGPEAFF
>TRBV5-1|TRBJ2-5|many|-
TGCGCCAGCAGCTTGATGGGGCAGGGGAGGCGAGAGACCCAGTACTTC
CASSLMGQGRRETQYF
>TRBV27|TRBJ2-7|-|TRBD1
TGTGCCAGCAGTTTAATCCAGGGGGCGGGCGAGCAGTACTTC
CASSLIQGAGEQYF
>TRBV27|TRBJ1-4|once|TRBD1
TGTGCCAGCAGTTTGTTGACAGGGGGCCAGGGTAGAAAACTGTTTTTT
CASSLLTGGQGRKLFF
>TRBV9|TRBJ2-1|-|TRBD2
TGTGCCAGCAGCGAACAAGCACTAGCGGGGGTTTACAATGAGCAGTTCTTC
CASSEQALAGVYNEQFF
>TRBV11-2|TRBJ2-7|-|-
TGTGCCAGCAGGTGGGCCAGCTCCTACGAGCAGTACTTC
CASRWASSYEQYF
>TRBV10-1|TRBJ2-1|-|TRBD2
TGCGCCAGCAGTGAGGGACTAGCGGGGAGTCCCCTCAATGAGCAGTTCTTC
CASSEGLAGSPLNEQFF
>TRBV5-6|TRBJ1-2|-|-
TGTGCCAGCAGCTTGGTAGGAGAAGGCTACACCTTC
CASSLVGEGYTF
>TRBV11-2|TRBJ2-3|few|TRBD1
TGTGCCAGCAGCTTAGGAGGGGGCCTAGGCACAGATACGCAGTATTTT
CASSLGGGLGTDTQYF
>TRBV19|TRBJ2-3|-|TRBD2
TGTGCCAGTATCCTAGCGGGAGGAGATACGCAGTATTTT
CASILAGGDTQYF
>TRBV7-2|TRBJ1-2|few|TRBD1
TGTGCCAGCAGCCCGAGACAGGGACGGAACGGCTACACCTTC
CASSPRQGRNGYTF
>TRBV28|TRBJ2-7|-|TRBD1
TGTGCCAGCAGTTTATTATTCGGTTTATCCGGGACAGCATCCTACGAGCAGTACTTC
CASSLLFGLSGTASYEQYF
>TRBV29-1|TRBJ1-1|-|-
TGCAGCGTTGTTAATGCAGGCATGAACACTGAAGCTTTCTTT
CSVVNAGMNTEAFF
>TRBV2|TRBJ1-1|few|-
TGTGCCAGCAGTCAAGGCCGTACGGACACTGAAGCTTTCTTT
CASSQGRTDTEAFF
>TRBV4-2|TRBJ2-7|-|-
TGTGCCAGCAGCGCTAGTGGGGGGCCCTCCTACGAGCAGTACTTC
CASSASGGPSYEQYF
>TRBV5-4|TRBJ2-2|few|TRBD2
TGTGCCAGCAGCCGCGTGACTAGCGGAACCGGGGAGCTGTTTTTT
CASSRVTSGTGELFF
>TRBV2|TRBJ2-5|once|-
TGTGCCAGCAGTAGCCTATCGGAGGTGGGGACCCAGTACTTC
CASSSLSEVGTQYF
>TRBV30|TRBJ1-3|-|-
TGTGCCTGGAGCGCCGGCTCTGGAAACACCATATATTTT
CAWSAGSGNTIYF
>TRBV7-9|TRBJ2-7|-|-
TGTGCCAGCAGCCCACCGGGAGCTGCGTACGAGCAGTACTTC
CASSPPGAAYEQYF
>TRBV19|TRBJ2-7|many|TRBD2
TGTGCCAGTAGTGGTCGAAAGCGGGAGTCATACGAGCAGTACTTC
CASSGRKRESYEQYF
>TRBV27|TRBJ2-1|-|TRBD2
TGTGCCAGCAGTCCCCTCCTACCGGGGGGGGCGTCTGATGAGCAGTTCTTC
CASSPLLPGGASDEQFF
>TRBV28|TRBJ1-2|-|-
TGTGCCAGCAGTTTATCCCCCTATGGCTACACCTTC
CASSLSPYGYTF
>TRBV11-2|TRBJ2-2|-|-
TGTGCCAGCATCCATCAACTCGGGACCGGGGAGCTGTTTTTT
CASIHQLGTGELFF
>TRBV5-1|TRBJ2-2|-|-
TGCGCCAGCAGCTTGGTAGCCTGGGATACGGGGAAGACCGGGGAGCTGTTTTTT
CASSLVAWDTGKTGELFF
>TRBV9|TRBJ2-1|-|TRBD2
TGTGCCAGCAGCGTATTCGAAGGGACTAGATACGAGCAGTTCTTC
CASSVFEGTRYEQFF